The clone carrying this TCR beta chain was seen a handful of times. Its antigen is not identified. This record comes from a study of CD8 T cells in ankylosing spondylitis. In TCRdb, the 5' RACE reads were re-called with MiXCR into one record per CDR3 protein. The sample includes roughly 250,000 distinct CDR3 sequences, about 9.1% of them seen just once. Germline CDR1 and CDR2: LGHNA and YNFKEQ. Trimming at V came to 1 base and at J to 4 bases, leaving 3 bases not matched to a gene. This CDR3 comprises 14 residues. Whole-study results and caveats: Clones linked with disease were CD8+ and fairly uncommon in the peripheral blood.

The specimen was blood, either unsorted or a sorted T cell fraction (not recorded which). This clonotype originated in a male donor with ankylosing spondylitis or in good health (not recorded which). The chain employs TRBV4-2 and TRBJ2-7; 8 bases match TRBD2. CDR3 in DNA: TGTGCCAGCAGCCAAGGAGCGGGGGAGTACGAGCAGTACTTC. Encoded protein: CASSQGAGEYEQYF.